This T cell receptor beta chain was identified in a study of T cells in localized non-small cell lung cancer (dated by TCRdb to 2018 to 2020). Background for the entire study: T cell repertoires of more than 200 early-stage NSCLC patients were analyzed, with tumors being compared against uninvolved tumor-adjacent lungs. The cohort comprised roughly 230 treatment-naïve NSCLC patients with resected, localized lung tumors. The mean age of the NSCLC patients was roughly 70 years, with fewer than 150 men and around 99 women. What the authors observed across the whole study: Because multi-region tumor sequencing was not performed, intratumor heterogeneity could not be ruled out. A median of 57 of the top 100 tumor clones were detected in paired uninvolved adjacent lung, and 28 of these tumor clones were also found among the top 100 clones of the paired uninvolved adjacent lung. Uninvolved tumor-adjacent lung showed the highest T cell clonality, higher than tumor, which suggests more focused antigenic responses in the adjacent lung. Because of the exploratory design, TCR variables were selected using unadjusted p-values without false-discovery rate correction. Higher T cell density in blood was associated with longer overall survival, whereas higher clonality in adjacent lung was associated with shorter survival.

The CDR3, from cysteine to phenylalanine, totals 14 residues. Kept here is only the CDR3 DNA, which spans 42 bases and is read in frame from base 1. Based on the germline V gene, the CDR1 and CDR2 sequences are MNHNS and SASEGT. Germline trimming amounts to 4 bases on V and 5 bases on J, with 6 as the count of junction bases outside the gene matches. At diagnosis, peripheral blood, uninvolved tumor-adjacent lung and tumor were collected and were preserved as a mix of fresh-frozen and FFPE material. For TCR repertoire profiling, blood samples were analyzed in the form of peripheral blood mononuclear cells. On this clone itself: Its target antigen remains unknown. No much larger clonotype is one base removed from it; base qualities were not supplied.

The immunoSEQ Assay was used to sequence TCR beta CDR3 regions from DNA. Per the source publication's procedure: T cell density was computed as TCR beta template counts normalized to usable DNA estimated by amplifying housekeeping genes. Richness was estimated with the preseqR package, extrapolating to 400,000 templates for PBMC samples and 120,000 templates for tissue samples. Clonality was defined by subtracting Pielou's evenness from one. To identify tissue-enriched TCRs, differential abundance testing was run on productive amino-acid clonotypes with a minimum total count of 5 and an alpha of 0.1. Repertoire overlap between compartments was quantified with the Jaccard Index and Morisita Overlap Index. GLIPH grouped TCR beta CDR3s together with public tetramer-defined viral CDR3s, and a viral motif had to include at least three viral sequences and show V-gene enrichment. Not all clones reach the TCRdb copy of this immuneACCESS table, which keeps in-frame sequences only. Checked studies attribute under half of the gap to unresolved V genes and leave the rest unexplained. D and trimming were read from the DNA, whereas the V and J calls and clone size are those reported in that table. This sample is represented by about 11,000 clones; 85% of them were singletons. The ten largest clones take up 22% of the sample.

The receptor chain draws on TRBV6-1 and TRBJ2-7, with 9 bases in between that match TRBD1. This TCR derives from a male donor aged 60 or older with stage I lung adenocarcinoma. The sequenced sample was peripheral blood, obtained before any cancer treatment. The CDR3 has the sequence CASSGGTGYNEQYF. The sequenced DNA: TGTGCCAGCAGTGGAGGGACAGGGTATAACGAGCAGTACTTC.